Below are 16 T cell receptor beta chains sequenced from a single sample in a study of blood T cells in healthy people across ages. With a J-beta primer mix and a sample-barcoded 5' primer, a second PCR ran about 7 to 12 cycles. TCRdb fed the 5' RACE reads into MiXCR, producing one record per CDR3 protein. The sample lists some 930,000 distinct CDR3 sequences; under 35% were seen once. The same specimen was also included in a second study, on T cells of mothers and their children.

Sequences were obtained from blood. Receptors were obtained from a woman in her 40s in good health.

This clonotype was counted at least ten times. V is TRBV7-9 and J is TRBJ2-3; D assignment may be TRBD1 or TRBD2 (5 bases each). The CDR3 covers 16 residues. V was pared by 5 bases and J by 0 bases, with 15 bases between. Germline V CDR1 and CDR2: SEHNR, FQNEAQ (reference sequence). The CDR3 loop is CASSPPGPKSTDTQYF. As DNA, the CDR3 is TGTGCCAGCAGCCCCCCGGGACCCAAAAGCACAGATACGCAGTATTTT.

This chain links TRBV7-9 with TRBJ2-1; D possibly corresponds to TRBD2 (5 bases). CDR1 is SEHNR and CDR2 is FQNEAQ in the germline V gene (reference sequence). The CDR3 is made up of 16 amino acids. V was cut by 1 base and J by 0 bases, with 10 bases left in between. The CDR3 DNA is TGTGCCAGCAGCTTAGTGGCGGGTTACTCCTACAATGAGCAGTTCTTC. Its protein product is CASSLVAGYSYNEQFF.

This clonotype came up a few times. The chain carries TRBV5-5 and TRBJ1-1; tentatively, D is TRBD1 (6 bases). This CDR3 has 15 amino acids. Trimming took off 0 bases at V and 4 bases at J, with 13 bases between the two ends. CDR1 and CDR2 (germline): SGHKS, YYEKEE (reference sequence). This chain's CDR3 is CASSLGGASGTEAFF. The CDR3 coding sequence is TGTGCCAGCAGCTTGGGGGGGGCCAGTGGCACTGAAGCTTTCTTT. The entire variable domain, with the rest obtained from reference TRBV5-5 and TRBJ1-1, is as follows: DAGVTQSPTHLIKTRGQQVTLRCSPISGHKSVSWYQQVLGQGPQFIFQYYEKEERGRGNFPDRFSARQFPNYSSELNVNALLLGDSALYLCASSLGGASGTEAFFGQGTRLTVV.

The gene calls are TRBV10-3 and TRBJ2-1; possibly TRBD2 for D (5 bases). The CDR3 contains 13 residues. The germline V gene encodes CDR1 ENHRY and CDR2 SYGVKD. V dropped 3 bases and J dropped 13 bases, with 16 bases sitting between them. DNA of the CDR3: TGTGCCATCAGTGATCCGGACTCGGAGACCCAGTTCTTC. It encodes CAISDPDSETQFF.

This clonotype was found a few times. The rearrangement uses TRBV20-1 and TRBJ1-5; TRBD1 matches 8 bases. The V gene end was trimmed by 6 bases and the J gene end by 2 bases; junction bases not matched to a gene: 9. CDR1 is DFQATT and CDR2 is SNEGSKA in the germline V gene (reference sequence). The CDR3 sequence is 15 residues long. CDR3 sequence reads: CSALPGTGGNQPQHF. The CDR3 bases are TGCAGTGCCCTCCCCGGGACAGGAGGCAATCAGCCCCAGCATTTT.

DNA for the CDR3: TGTGCCAGCAGTACCCGGGTTCCTGTAGGGGAGACAGATACGCAGTATTTT. This sequence encodes CASSTRVPVGETDTQYF. The V and J genes are TRBV6-6 and TRBJ2-3; D tentatively reads TRBD1 or TRBD2 (5 bases each). This CDR3 is built from 17 residues. CDR1 and CDR2 from the germline V gene are MNHNY and SVGAGI (reference sequence). The ends were cut back, 5 bases at V and 3 bases at J, with 21 bases in the middle.

In this sample, this clonotype turned up a few times. The J gene is TRBJ1-5, the V gene TRBV20-1; possible D gene TRBD1, 5 bases. With 0 bases removed from V and 0 bases from J, the gap between germline ends came to 18 bases. Germline-derived CDR1 and CDR2 are DFQATT and SNEGSKA (reference sequence). The CDR3 covers 18 residues. DNA of the CDR3: TGCAGTGCTAGAGATCTAGTAGGGGCGGTGTATAGCAATCAGCCCCAGCATTTT. Amino acid sequence: CSARDLVGAVYSNQPQHF.

This rearrangement joins TRBV15 to TRBJ2-7; 8 nucleotides agree with TRBD1. The CDR3 consists of 15 residues. From germline, CDR1 is LNHNV and CDR2 YYDKDF (reference sequence). The V segment lost 0 bases and the J segment 4 bases; nucleotides outside the gene matches: 5. CDR3 in amino acids: CATSRDVRGPYEQYF. DNA for the CDR3: TGTGCCACCAGCAGAGATGTCAGGGGGCCGTACGAGCAGTACTTC.

This clonotype showed up just once. The chain links TRBV20-1 to TRBJ2-3; 13 bases fit TRBD2. The CDR3 sequence is 15 residues long. CDR1 and CDR2 (germline): DFQATT, SNEGSKA (reference sequence). V lost 3 bases to trimming and J lost 4 bases; unmatched junction nucleotides: 4. This chain's CDR3 is CSARPLAGGPDTQYF. In DNA form, the CDR3 reads TGCAGTGCTAGGCCACTAGCGGGGGGGCCAGATACGCAGTATTTT.

The chain joins TRBV28 to TRBJ2-3; 8 nucleotides agree with TRBD1. The CDR3 is 14 residues long. With V trimmed by 0 bases and J by 5 bases, 1 base remained unmatched. Looked up from germline, CDR1 is MDHEN and CDR2 is SYDVKM. The CDR3 DNA reads TGTGCCAGCAGTTTATGGGACAGGGAAGATACGCAGTATTTT. It is translated as CASSLWDREDTQYF.

This chain links TRBV7-8 with TRBJ1-2; D perhaps matches TRBD1 (6 bases). CDR1 and CDR2 (germline): SGHVS, FQNEAQ. V lost 3 bases and J 4 bases, leaving 15 bases between the germline ends. This CDR3 has 15 amino acids. The CDR3 sequence is CASSLGLGGSYGYTF. DNA of the CDR3: TGTGCCAGCAGCTTGGGACTCGGGGGCTCCTATGGCTACACCTTC. The full variable domain, its missing parts supplied by reference TRBV7-8 and TRBJ1-2, is GAGVSQSPRYKVAKRGQDVALRCDPISGHVSLFWYQQALGQGPEFLTYFQNEAQLDKSGLPSDRFFAERPEGSVSTLKIQRTQQEDSAVYLCASSLGLGGSYGYTFGSGTRLTVV.

The genes are TRBV4-1 and TRBJ2-1; 9 bases line up with TRBD2. V was clipped by 3 bases and J by 5 bases; unmatched bases: 5. The germline V gene has CDR1 MGHRA and CDR2 YSYEKL. The CDR3 has 15 residues. The CDR3 coding sequence is TGCGCCAGCAGCCACAGCGGGGGGAAACACAATGAGCAGTTCTTC. It codes for CASSHSGGKHNEQFF.

In its sample, this clonotype was seen a few times. This rearrangement joins TRBV25-1 to TRBJ1-5; D remains ambiguous. V was cut by 1 base and J by 0 bases, with 10 bases left in between. The length of the CDR3 is 16 residues. Looked up from germline, CDR1 is MGHDK and CDR2 is SYGVNS. CDR3 DNA: TGTGCCAGCAGTGAATCCGGATCTTATAGCAATCAGCCCCAGCATTTT. Translated: CASSESGSYSNQPQHF. Complete variable domain (other parts from reference TRBV25-1 and TRBJ1-5): EADIYQTPRYLVIGTGKKITLECSQTMGHDKMYWYQQDPGMELHLIHYSYGVNSTEKGDLSSESTVSRIRTEHFPLTLESARPSHTSQYLCASSESGSYSNQPQHFGDGTRLSIL.

Worth noting for this clonotype: One end of the junction is discordant with germline, which a read error may explain. The chain employs TRBV7-9 and TRBJ2-6; 7 bases agree with TRBD1. CDR3 length equals 18 residues. Germline CDR1 and CDR2: SEHNR and FQNEAQ (reference sequence). The CDR3 is CAGSFPGQTLSGANVLTF. The DNA for the CDR3 is TGTGCCGGCAGCTTTCCGGGACAGACTCTCTCTGGGGCCAACGTCCTGACTTTC.

The chain couples TRBV6-6 to TRBJ1-3, with D perhaps matching TRBD1 (6 bases). This CDR3 spans 15 amino acids. Germline CDR1 MNHNY, CDR2 SVGAGI (reference sequence). V lost 2 bases to trimming and J lost 4 bases, with 12 bases between them. CDR3 sequence (DNA): TGTGCCAGCAGTTACAGGGGGGCGCTGGGAAACACCATATATTTT. Translation: CASSYRGALGNTIYF.

This clonotype was seen more than once but under ten times. The chain is built from TRBV6-1 and TRBJ2-7, with D perhaps matching TRBD1 (6 bases). This CDR3 contains 19 residues. From germline, CDR1 is MNHNS and CDR2 SASEGT. The V and J ends lost 0 bases and 7 bases respectively, with 28 bases between them. The CDR3 nucleotides are TGTGCCAGCAGTGAAGCGGGGATCGGCAACAGGGCATTATCGGGTGAGCAGTACTTC. This translates into CASSEAGIGNRALSGEQYF.